This entry describes one T cell receptor (beta chain). The CDR3 spans 14 residues. Germline V lookup: CDR1 LNHNV, CDR2 YYDKDF (reference sequence). The trim removed 5 bases at V and 7 bases at J, leaving 6 bases unmatched. This sample stems from a study of blood T cell repertoires in COVID-19. In the study overall: The United States, Italy and Spain supplied acute and convalescent COVID-19 samples.

The study recruited exposed participants who had met a COVID-19 case within 2 weeks before entry. Under the authors' procedure: Counts of nucleated cells, estimated from reference gene primer amplification, were obtained. This table comes from immunoSEQ multiplex PCR, and its TCRdb copy is limited to in-frame clones, with some not included. The V and J calls and the clone size are those of that table, but D and trimming were determined from the DNA. The sample contains about 310,000 clones, roughly 85% of which appear only once. The receptor was isolated from a woman younger than 45 who had been exposed to COVID-19. The rearrangement uses TRBV15 and TRBJ2-1; 9 nucleotides line up with TRBD1. The sample taken for sequencing was PBMCs or T cells enriched from blood (not recorded which). The CDR3 sequence is CATSGTGTGNEQFF. The CDR3 DNA is TGTGCCACCAGCGGCACCGGGACAGGGAATGAGCAGTTCTTC.